One sample yielded the 23 T cell receptor beta chains listed below, sequenced in a study of metastatic and nonmetastatic thyroid tumors. There were no patients who had received any treatment before thyroid surgery. With MiXCR, TCRdb reprocessed the PCR reads. The data contain about 40,000 clones, about a sixth of them singletons. Source material: tumor tissue. The receptors were gathered from a female donor with papillary thyroid cancer or a benign thyroid nodule (not recorded which). Some clones in this sample may be carry-over from other donors' samples.

This clone came up many times. The chain couples TRBV29-1 to TRBJ2-1; possibly TRBD1 for D (6 bases). The V end was cut by 1 base, the J end by 5 bases, with 15 bases between. CDR1 is SQVTM and CDR2 is ANQGSEA in the germline V gene. The CDR3 covers 15 residues. The CDR3 region is CSVEGTGYFDNEQFF. In nucleotides, the CDR3 is TGCAGCGTTGAAGGAACAGGGTATTTCGACAATGAGCAGTTCTTC.

The rearrangement links TRBV20-1 to TRBJ2-3, with TRBD2 identical over 7 bases. Losses at the gene ends were 8 bases for V and 2 bases for J; bases not matched to a gene: 13. Germline CDR1 DFQATT, CDR2 SNEGSKA (reference sequence). This CDR3 spans 15 amino acids. The CDR3 sequence is CSSRKLAENTDTQYF. In DNA form, the CDR3 reads TGCAGTTCCCGTAAGCTAGCGGAAAACACAGATACGCAGTATTTT.

This clone was seen ten or more times. DNA of the CDR3: TGTGCCAGCAGCTTGCGGTGGGGCTACCACAATGAGCAGTTCTTC. It codes for CASSLRWGYHNEQFF. This rearrangement joins TRBV7-8 to TRBJ2-1; tentatively, D is TRBD1 (5 bases). The CDR3 covers 15 residues. The V end was cut by 3 bases, the J end by 5 bases, with 14 bases between. In germline, CDR1 is SGHVS, CDR2 FQNEAQ.

A word on this clone: Relative to the germline gene, one junction end is altered; a read error may explain this. The same CDR3 is also encoded by other DNA sequences in this sample. The chain has TRBV5-1 and TRBJ2-5; tentatively, D is TRBD2 (5 bases). Germline V gene lookup returns CDR1 SGHRS and CDR2 YFSETQ. CDR3 size: 14 residues. CDR3 loop: CASSLAGRQETQYF. The CDR3 bases are TGCGCTAGCAGCTTGGCGGGTAGGCAAGAGACCCAGTACTTC.

This clone was found many times. Likely a read error: the CDR3 ends without its conserved phenylalanine or tryptophan. The chain couples TRBV20-1 to TRBJ1-1; D perhaps matches TRBD1 (5 bases). Trimming took off 1 base at V and 0 bases at J, with 12 bases between the two ends. Germline-derived CDR1 and CDR2 are DFQATT and SNEGSKA (reference sequence). The CDR3 has 15 residues. CDR3 sequence reads: CSARGQSLMNTEAFS. CDR3 DNA: TGCAGTGCTAGAGGACAGTCTTTAATGAACACTGAAGCTTTCTCT.

Ten or more counts support this clone. The genes are TRBV7-8 and TRBJ2-2; D is unresolved. Trimming pared 2 bases from V and 6 bases from J, leaving 4 bases between. Germline loops: CDR1 SGHVS, CDR2 FQNEAQ. This CDR3 comprises 12 residues. The CDR3 loop is CASSLLSGELFF. Written as DNA, the CDR3 is TGTGCCAGCAGCTTATTATCCGGGGAGCTGTTTTTT.

The table lists this clone with many counts. V is TRBV6-2 or TRBV6-3 and J is TRBJ1-1; no reliable D call. Per germline, CDR1 MNHEY and CDR2 SVGEGT. CDR3 size: 15 residues. V dropped 5 bases and J dropped 0 bases, with 13 bases sitting between them. The CDR3 loop is CASSRSWALNTEAFF. CDR3 nucleotide sequence: TGTGCCAGCAGTCGGTCCTGGGCCCTGAACACTGAAGCTTTCTTT.

This clone was recorded at least ten times. The chain links TRBV7-2 to TRBJ2-7, with D tentatively TRBD2 (5 bases). Germline assignment: CDR1 SGHTA and CDR2 FQGNSA. The CDR3 has 17 residues. Between the trimmed V and J ends, which lost 0 bases and 0 bases, there was a span of 15 bases. The CDR3 DNA sequence: TGTGCCAGCAGCTTAGCCCTCGGGCGGGTGAGCTCCTACGAGCAGTACTTC. Protein sequence: CASSLALGRVSSYEQYF.

J is TRBJ2-5 and V is TRBV14; D perhaps matches TRBD2 (6 bases). Germline loops: CDR1 SGHDN, CDR2 FVKESK. The CDR3 is made up of 14 amino acids. V was shortened by 3 bases and J by 4 bases, with 12 bases between the two germline ends. The CDR3 reads CASSHLEGGETQYF. The DNA for the CDR3 is TGTGCCAGCAGCCATCTGGAGGGAGGAGAGACCCAGTACTTC.

Many counts were recorded for this clone. V is TRBV3-1 and J is TRBJ2-1; 9 bases align to TRBD1. The germline CDR1 and CDR2 sequences are LGHDT and YNNKEL (reference sequence). V trimming: 6 bases; J trimming: 3 bases; junction bases outside the gene matches: 6. There are 15 residues in the CDR3. The CDR3 DNA is TGTGCCAGCAGTGAACAGGGGGCTTTCTACAATGAGCAGTTCTTC. Translating it yields CASSEQGAFYNEQFF.

This clone was detected ten times or more. The V gene is TRBV3-1, the J gene TRBJ2-3; D gene ambiguous. The length of the CDR3 is 13 residues. Germline V CDR1 and CDR2: LGHDT, YNNKEL (reference sequence). Trimming cost V 1 base and J 5 bases, with 7 bases left between them. The CDR3 here is CASSQGPKDTQYF. The CDR3 DNA reads as TGTGCCAGCAGCCAAGGACCGAAAGATACGCAGTATTTT.

This clone appeared many times. The chain has TRBV20-1 and TRBJ2-5, with 9 bases that match TRBD1. V shed 2 bases and J 4 bases; nucleotides not matched to a gene: 8. Germline V gene sequence: CDR1 DFQATT, CDR2 SNEGSKA (reference sequence). The CDR3 spans 15 residues. The CDR3 spells CSARTGTGHRETQYF. CDR3 DNA: TGCAGTGCTAGAACCGGGACAGGGCATAGAGAGACCCAGTACTTC.

This clone has at least ten counts. V is TRBV10-1 and J is TRBJ1-3; D call uncertain. This CDR3 has 16 residues. The V and J ends lost 0 bases and 1 base respectively, with 10 bases between them. Looked up from germline, CDR1 is WNHNN and CDR2 is SYGVQD (reference sequence). The CDR3 DNA sequence: TGCGCCAGCAGTGAGTCGCAGTACCTGTCTGGAAACACCATATATTTT. Protein product: CASSESQYLSGNTIYF.

The sample holds many counts of this clone. The chain is built from TRBV12-3 or TRBV12-4 and TRBJ1-5; 9 nucleotides align to TRBD1. Trimming at V came to 5 bases and at J to 1 base, leaving 6 bases not matched to a gene. This CDR3 contains 16 residues. The CDR3 DNA reads as TGTGCCAGCAGTCTATCCGGGACAGGGAGCAATCAGCCCCAGCATTTT. This sequence encodes CASSLSGTGSNQPQHF.

In its sample, this clone was seen many times. This chain connects TRBV15 to TRBJ2-7; D perhaps matches TRBD1 (6 bases). Germline V gives CDR1 LNHNV, CDR2 YYDKDF (reference sequence). There are 16 residues in the CDR3. Trimming left V 4 bases short and J 2 bases short, with 18 bases between. CDR3 coding DNA: TGTGCCACCAGCACTAAGACCGGGACAACCCCCTACGAGCAGTACTTC. Protein: CATSTKTGTTPYEQYF. Using reference TRBV15 and TRBJ2-7 for the parts outside the CDR3, the full variable domain is DAMVIQNPRYQVTQFGKPVTLSCSQTLNHNVMYWYQQKSSQAPKLLFHYYDKDFNNEADTPDNFQSRRPNTSFCFLDIRSPGLGDTAMYLCATSTKTGTTPYEQYFGPGTRLTVT.

This sequence joins TRBV5-1 and TRBJ2-3, with a weak D call TRBD1 (6 bases). Per germline, CDR1 SGHRS and CDR2 YFSETQ. The CDR3 covers 17 residues. V lost 0 bases to trimming and J lost 3 bases, with 17 bases between them. CDR3 nucleotide sequence: TGCGCCAGCAGCTTGGTCACACAGGGCTTCGGTACAGATACGCAGTATTTT. Its translation is CASSLVTQGFGTDTQYF.

To note about this clone: One junction end disagrees with the germline gene, perhaps due to a read error. V is TRBV11-3 and J is TRBJ1-1; a weak D match, TRBD1 (6 bases). Germline assignment: CDR1 SGHNT and CDR2 YENEEA. The CDR3 has 13 amino acids. CDR3 in DNA: TGTGCCATCAGTCAACACAGGGACTTGGTAGCTTCCTTT. It codes for CAISQHRDLVASF.

The sample holds many counts of this clone. The CDR3, as DNA: TGCAGTGCTCGCCAACGTAGCAGGAAAACCTACTCCTACGAGCAGTACTTC. Amino acid sequence: CSARQRSRKTYSYEQYF. V and J are TRBV20-1 and TRBJ2-7; D is uncertain. CDR3 length: 17 amino acids. Germline V CDR1 and CDR2: DFQATT, SNEGSKA (reference sequence). Trimming took off 5 bases at V and 0 bases at J, with 23 bases between the two ends.

This clone was recorded many times. The chain couples TRBV15 to TRBJ2-1; D uncertain. Germline CDR1 reads LNHNV; CDR2 reads YYDKDF (reference sequence). CDR3 length: 11 amino acids. V was pared by 6 bases and J by 4 bases, with 4 bases between. The CDR3 region has the DNA TGTGCCACCAGGACATACAATGAGCAGTTCTTC. Translating it yields CATRTYNEQFF.

This clone was recorded many times. The chain combines TRBV10-1 with TRBJ2-2; maybe TRBD2 (5 bases). V was shortened by 4 bases and J by 1 base, with 10 bases between the two germline ends. Germline V gene sequence: CDR1 WNHNN, CDR2 SYGVQD (reference sequence). The CDR3 totals 15 residues. The CDR3 region is CASSAERMNTGELFF. CDR3 nucleotide sequence: TGCGCCAGCAGTGCGGAGCGGATGAACACCGGGGAGCTGTTTTTT.

In its sample, this clone was seen many times. This chain uses TRBV24-1 with TRBJ2-2, with D possibly being TRBD1 (5 bases). V was trimmed by 4 bases and J by 4 bases, leaving 15 bases between them. There are 16 residues in the CDR3. The germline CDR1 and CDR2 sequences are KGHDR and SFDVKD. The CDR3 nucleotides read TGTGCCACCAGTGAGGCAGGGTTGGTAGGCACCGGGGAGCTGTTTTTT. Protein: CATSEAGLVGTGELFF.

The V call is TRBV20-1, the J call TRBJ2-5; D might be TRBD1 or TRBD2, each matching 5 bases. Germline CDR1 reads DFQATT; CDR2 reads SNEGSKA (reference sequence). Trimming cost V 6 bases and J 7 bases, with 18 bases left between them. The CDR3 covers 13 residues. CDR3 nucleotides: TGCAGTGCCAGCTGGAGGTATGGGGGGACCCAGTACTTC. This translates into CSASWRYGGTQYF.

Ten or more counts support this clone. The chain has TRBV14 and TRBJ2-3, with D possibly being TRBD1 (5 bases). CDR1 and CDR2 from the germline V gene are SGHDN and FVKESK. Between the trimmed V and J ends, which lost 0 bases and 4 bases, there was a span of 14 bases. The CDR3 sequence is 16 residues long. This CDR3 is CASSQDYRSRADTQYF. Written as DNA, the CDR3 is TGTGCCAGCAGCCAAGATTACAGGTCTAGGGCAGATACGCAGTATTTT.